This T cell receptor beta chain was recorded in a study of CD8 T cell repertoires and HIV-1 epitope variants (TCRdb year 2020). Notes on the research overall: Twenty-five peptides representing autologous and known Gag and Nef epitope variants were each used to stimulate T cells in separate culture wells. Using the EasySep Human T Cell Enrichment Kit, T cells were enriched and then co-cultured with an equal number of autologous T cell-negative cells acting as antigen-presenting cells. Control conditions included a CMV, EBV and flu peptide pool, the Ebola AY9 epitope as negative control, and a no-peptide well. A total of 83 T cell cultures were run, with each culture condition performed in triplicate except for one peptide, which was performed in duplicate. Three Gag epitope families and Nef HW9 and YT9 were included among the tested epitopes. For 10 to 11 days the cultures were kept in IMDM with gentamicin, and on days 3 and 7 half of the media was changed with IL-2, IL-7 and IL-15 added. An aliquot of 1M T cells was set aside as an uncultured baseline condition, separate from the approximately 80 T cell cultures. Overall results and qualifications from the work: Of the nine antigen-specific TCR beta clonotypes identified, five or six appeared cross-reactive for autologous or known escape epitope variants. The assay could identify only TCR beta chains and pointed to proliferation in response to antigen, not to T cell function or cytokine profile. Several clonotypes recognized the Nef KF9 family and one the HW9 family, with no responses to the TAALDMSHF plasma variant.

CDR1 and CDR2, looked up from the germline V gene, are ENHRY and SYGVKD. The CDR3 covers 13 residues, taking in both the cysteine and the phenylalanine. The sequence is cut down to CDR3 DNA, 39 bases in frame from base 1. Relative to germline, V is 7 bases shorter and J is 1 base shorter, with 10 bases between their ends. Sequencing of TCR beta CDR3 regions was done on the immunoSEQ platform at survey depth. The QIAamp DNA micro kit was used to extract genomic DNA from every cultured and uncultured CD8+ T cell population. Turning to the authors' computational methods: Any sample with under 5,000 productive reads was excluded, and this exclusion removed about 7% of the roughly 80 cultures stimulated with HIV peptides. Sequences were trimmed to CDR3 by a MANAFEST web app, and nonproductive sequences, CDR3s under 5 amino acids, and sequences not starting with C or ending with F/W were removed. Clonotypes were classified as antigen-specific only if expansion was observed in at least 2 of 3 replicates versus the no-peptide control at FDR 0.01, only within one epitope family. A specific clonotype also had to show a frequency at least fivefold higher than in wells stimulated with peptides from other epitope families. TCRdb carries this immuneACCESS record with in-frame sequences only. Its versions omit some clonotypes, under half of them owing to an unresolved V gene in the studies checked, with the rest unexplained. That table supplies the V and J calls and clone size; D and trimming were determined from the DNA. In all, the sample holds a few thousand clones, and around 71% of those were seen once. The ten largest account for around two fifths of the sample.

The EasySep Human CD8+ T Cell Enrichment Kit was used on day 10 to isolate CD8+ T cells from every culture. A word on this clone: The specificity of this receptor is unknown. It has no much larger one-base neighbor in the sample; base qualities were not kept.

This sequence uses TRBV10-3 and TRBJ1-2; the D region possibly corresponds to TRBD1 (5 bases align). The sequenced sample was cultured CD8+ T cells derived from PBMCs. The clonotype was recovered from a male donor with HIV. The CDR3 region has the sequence CAITDQGNYGYTF. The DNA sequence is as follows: TGTGCCATCACTGACCAGGGTAACTATGGCTACACCTTC.